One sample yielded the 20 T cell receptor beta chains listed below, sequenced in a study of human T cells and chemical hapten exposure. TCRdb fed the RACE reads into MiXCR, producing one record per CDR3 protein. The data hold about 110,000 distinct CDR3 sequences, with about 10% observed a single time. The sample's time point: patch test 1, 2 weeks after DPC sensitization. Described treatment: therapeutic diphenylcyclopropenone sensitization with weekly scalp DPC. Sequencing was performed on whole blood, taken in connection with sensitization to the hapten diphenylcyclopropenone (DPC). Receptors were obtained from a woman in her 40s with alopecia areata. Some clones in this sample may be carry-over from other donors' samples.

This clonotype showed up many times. CDR3 nucleotides: TGTGCCAGCAGGCCGACTAGCGGGAGGGCTAACACCGGGGAGCTGTTTTTT. Translating gives CASRPTSGRANTGELFF. V is TRBV2 and J is TRBJ2-2, with 14 bases aligning to TRBD2. Germline lookup yields CDR1 SNHLY and CDR2 FYNNEI. The CDR3 extends over 17 amino acids. V was clipped by 6 bases and J by 2 bases; unmatched bases: 5.

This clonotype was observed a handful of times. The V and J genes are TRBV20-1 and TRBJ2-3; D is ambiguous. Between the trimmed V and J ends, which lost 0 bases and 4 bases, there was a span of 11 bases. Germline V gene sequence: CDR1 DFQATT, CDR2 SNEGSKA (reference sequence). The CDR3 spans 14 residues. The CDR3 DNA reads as TGCAGTGCTAGAGATTGGGCTGGCGCAGATACGCAGTATTTT. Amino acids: CSARDWAGADTQYF.

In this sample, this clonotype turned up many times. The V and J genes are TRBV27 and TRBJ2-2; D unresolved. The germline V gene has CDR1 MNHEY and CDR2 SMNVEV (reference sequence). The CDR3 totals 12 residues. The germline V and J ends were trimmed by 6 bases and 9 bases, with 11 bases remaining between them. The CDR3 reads CASSSLLRELFF. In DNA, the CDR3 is TGTGCCAGCAGCTCCCTCCTGAGGGAGCTGTTTTTT.

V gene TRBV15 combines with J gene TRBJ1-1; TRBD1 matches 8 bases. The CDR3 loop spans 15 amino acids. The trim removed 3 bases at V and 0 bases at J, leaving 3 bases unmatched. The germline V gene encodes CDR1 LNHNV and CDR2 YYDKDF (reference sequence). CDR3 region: CATSRVTGVNTEAFF. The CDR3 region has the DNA TGTGCCACCAGCAGGGTGACAGGGGTGAACACTGAAGCTTTCTTT. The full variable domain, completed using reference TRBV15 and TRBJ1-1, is DAMVIQNPRYQVTQFGKPVTLSCSQTLNHNVMYWYQQKSSQAPKLLFHYYDKDFNNEADTPDNFQSRRPNTSFCFLDIRSPGLGDTAMYLCATSRVTGVNTEAFFGQGTRLTVV.

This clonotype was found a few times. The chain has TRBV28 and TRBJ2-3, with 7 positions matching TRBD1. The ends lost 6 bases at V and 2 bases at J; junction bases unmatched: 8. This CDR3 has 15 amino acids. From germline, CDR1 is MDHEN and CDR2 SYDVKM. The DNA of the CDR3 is TGTGCCAGCAGCCCCCGGGACAGACCCACAGATACGCAGTATTTT. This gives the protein CASSPRDRPTDTQYF.

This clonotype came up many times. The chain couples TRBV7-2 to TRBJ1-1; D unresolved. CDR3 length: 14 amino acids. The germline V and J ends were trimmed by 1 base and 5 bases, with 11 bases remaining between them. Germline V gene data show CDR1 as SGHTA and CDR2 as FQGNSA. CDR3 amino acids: CASSLGSAGTEAFF. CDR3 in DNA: TGTGCCAGCAGCTTAGGGAGCGCGGGGACTGAAGCTTTCTTT.

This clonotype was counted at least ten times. The CDR3 bases are TGTGCCAGCAGTTTGGAGACAGGGAGGAACTCCTACAATGAGCAGTTCTTC. Amino acid sequence: CASSLETGRNSYNEQFF. The gene calls are TRBV27 and TRBJ2-1; D perhaps matches TRBD1 (7 bases). Germline CDR1 and CDR2: MNHEY and SMNVEV (reference sequence). The length of the CDR3 is 17 residues. Trimming cost V 3 bases and J 0 bases, with 15 bases left between them.

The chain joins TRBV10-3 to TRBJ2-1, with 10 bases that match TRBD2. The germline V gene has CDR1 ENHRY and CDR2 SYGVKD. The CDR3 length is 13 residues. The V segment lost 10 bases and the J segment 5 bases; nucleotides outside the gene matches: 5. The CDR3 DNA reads TGTGCCACCGCCGGGACTAGCGACAATGAGCAGTTCTTC. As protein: CATAGTSDNEQFF.

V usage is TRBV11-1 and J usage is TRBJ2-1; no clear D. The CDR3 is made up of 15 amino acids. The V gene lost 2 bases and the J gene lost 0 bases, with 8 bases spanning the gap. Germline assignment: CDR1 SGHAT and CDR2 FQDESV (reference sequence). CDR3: CASSLMRFSYNEQFF. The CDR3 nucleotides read TGTGCCAGCAGCTTAATGCGATTCTCCTACAATGAGCAGTTCTTC.

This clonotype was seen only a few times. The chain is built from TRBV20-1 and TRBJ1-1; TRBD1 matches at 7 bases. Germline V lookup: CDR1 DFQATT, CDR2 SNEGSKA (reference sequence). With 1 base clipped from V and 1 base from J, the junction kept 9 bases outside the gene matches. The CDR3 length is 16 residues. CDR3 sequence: CSARGGTSGGNTEAFF. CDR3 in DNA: TGCAGTGCTAGAGGAGGGACTTCAGGGGGGAACACTGAAGCTTTCTTT.

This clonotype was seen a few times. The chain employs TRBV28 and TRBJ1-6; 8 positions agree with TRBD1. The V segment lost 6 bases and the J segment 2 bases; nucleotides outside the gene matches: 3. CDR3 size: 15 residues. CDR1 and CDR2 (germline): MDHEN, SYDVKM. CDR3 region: CASRGTGAYNSPLHF. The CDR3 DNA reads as TGTGCCAGCAGAGGGACAGGAGCCTATAATTCACCCCTCCACTTT.

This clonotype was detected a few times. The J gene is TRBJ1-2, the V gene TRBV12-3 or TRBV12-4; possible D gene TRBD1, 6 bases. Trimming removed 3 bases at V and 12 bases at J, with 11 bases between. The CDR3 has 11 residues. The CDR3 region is CASSLGADDTF. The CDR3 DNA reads TGTGCCAGCAGTTTGGGGGCTGACGACACCTTC.

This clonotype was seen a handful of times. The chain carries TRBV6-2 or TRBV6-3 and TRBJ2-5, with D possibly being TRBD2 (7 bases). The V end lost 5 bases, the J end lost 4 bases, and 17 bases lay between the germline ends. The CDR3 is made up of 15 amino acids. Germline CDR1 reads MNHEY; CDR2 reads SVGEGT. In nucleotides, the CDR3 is TGTGCCAGCAGTGCGGGGGCCGCCTTCGGAGAGACCCAGTACTTC. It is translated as CASSAGAAFGETQYF.

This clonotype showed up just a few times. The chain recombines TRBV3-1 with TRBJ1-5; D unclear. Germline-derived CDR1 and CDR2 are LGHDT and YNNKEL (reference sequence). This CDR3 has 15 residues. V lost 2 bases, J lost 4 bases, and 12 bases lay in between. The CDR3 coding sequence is TGTGCCAGCAGCCAAAACCAAGCCGCAAATCAGCCCCAGCATTTT. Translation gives CASSQNQAANQPQHF.

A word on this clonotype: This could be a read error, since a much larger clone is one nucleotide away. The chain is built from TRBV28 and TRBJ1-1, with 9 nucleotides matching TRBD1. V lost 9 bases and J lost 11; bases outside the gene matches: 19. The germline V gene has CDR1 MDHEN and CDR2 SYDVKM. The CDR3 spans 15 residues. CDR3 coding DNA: TGTGCCAGGAGCAGTTCCGGGACAGGGTATACTTCGGCTTTCTTT. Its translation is CARSSSGTGYTSAFF.

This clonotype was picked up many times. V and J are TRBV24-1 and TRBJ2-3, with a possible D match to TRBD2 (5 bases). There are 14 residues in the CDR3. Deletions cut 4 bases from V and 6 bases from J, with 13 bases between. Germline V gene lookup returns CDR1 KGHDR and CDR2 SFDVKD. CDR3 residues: CATSDPGGSDTQYF. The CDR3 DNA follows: TGTGCCACCAGTGACCCCGGCGGGTCCGATACGCAGTATTTT.

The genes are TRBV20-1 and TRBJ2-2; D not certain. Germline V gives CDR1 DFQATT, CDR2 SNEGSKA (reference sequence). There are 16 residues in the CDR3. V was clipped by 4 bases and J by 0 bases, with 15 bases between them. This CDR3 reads CSATPPVGPNTGELFF. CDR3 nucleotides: TGCAGTGCTACCCCACCCGTGGGCCCGAACACCGGGGAGCTGTTTTTT.

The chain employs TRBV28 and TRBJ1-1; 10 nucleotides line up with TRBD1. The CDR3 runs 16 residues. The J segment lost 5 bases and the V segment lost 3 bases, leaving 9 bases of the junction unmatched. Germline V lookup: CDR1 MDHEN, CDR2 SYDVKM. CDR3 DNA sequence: TGTGCCAGCAGTTTTGAGGACAGGGGGAGGGGGACTGAAGCTTTCTTT. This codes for CASSFEDRGRGTEAFF.

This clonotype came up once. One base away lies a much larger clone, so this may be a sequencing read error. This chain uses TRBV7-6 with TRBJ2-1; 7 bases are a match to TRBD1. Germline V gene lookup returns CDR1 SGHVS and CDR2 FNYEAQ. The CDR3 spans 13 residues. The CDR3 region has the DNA TGTGCCAGCAGCAGGACAGGACAGAATGAGCGGTTCTTC. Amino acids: CASSRTGQNERFF.

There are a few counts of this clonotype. CDR3 bases: TGTGCCAGCAGCCGCGGGACCACCTACGAGCAGTACTTC. Encoded protein: CASSRGTTYEQYF. This sequence joins TRBV27 and TRBJ2-7; the D gene is possibly TRBD2 (6 bases). The germline CDR1 and CDR2 sequences are MNHEY and SMNVEV (reference sequence). This CDR3 has 13 amino acids. Trimming left V 6 bases short and J 2 bases short, with 11 bases between.